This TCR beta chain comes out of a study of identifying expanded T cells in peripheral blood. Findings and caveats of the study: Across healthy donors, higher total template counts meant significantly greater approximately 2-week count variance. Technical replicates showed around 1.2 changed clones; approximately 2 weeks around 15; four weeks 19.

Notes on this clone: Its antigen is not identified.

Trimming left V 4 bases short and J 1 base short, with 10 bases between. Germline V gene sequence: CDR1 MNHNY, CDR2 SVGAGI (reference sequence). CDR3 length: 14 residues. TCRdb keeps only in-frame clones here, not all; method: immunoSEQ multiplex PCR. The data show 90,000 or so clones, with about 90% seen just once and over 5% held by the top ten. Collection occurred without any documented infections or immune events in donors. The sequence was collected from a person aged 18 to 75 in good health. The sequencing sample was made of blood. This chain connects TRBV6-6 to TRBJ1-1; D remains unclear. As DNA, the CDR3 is TGTGCCAGCAGTTTGGGCCCGGAGAACACTGAAGCTTTCTTT. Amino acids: CASSLGPENTEAFF.